A selection of T cell receptor beta chains follows, all from one sample in a study of cytomegalovirus exposure and HLA in healthy donors. Produced via immunoSEQ multiplex PCR; TCRdb's table is partial and in-frame only. The data hold roughly 190,000 clones, with 75% to 85% observed a single time. Sequences were obtained from PBMCs. All receptors derive from a girl aged 10 to 17 in good health and CMV-seropositive. Both conserved end residues are part of each CDR3. The D gene is left open where the match is weak. Only part of the rows carry a size: once, few, many, or a class if the clone is expanded.

v_call	cdr3_length	j_call	d_call	clone_size	cdr3_nt	cdr3_aa
TRBV7-9	18	TRBJ2-3	-	-	TGTGCCAGCAGCTTAGAGCGGCTAGCGACAGCTAGCACAGATACGCAGTATTTT	CASSLERLATASTDTQYF
TRBV4-3	14	TRBJ2-7	TRBD1	-	TGCGCCAGCAGCCCTGGACAGGGGTCCTACGAGCAGTACTTC	CASSPGQGSYEQYF
TRBV5-4	15	TRBJ2-5	-	-	TGTGCCAGCAGCTGGGGGAGGGGGTCGGGAGAGACCCAGTACTTC	CASSWGRGSGETQYF
TRBV11-2	14	TRBJ2-7	-	-	TGTGCCAGCAGCCCTTCACATGGGAGCTGCGAGCAGTACTTC	CASSPSHGSCEQYF
TRBV10-3	14	TRBJ1-2	-	-	TGTGCCATCTTCCGGACGACAGGCCTCTATGGCTACACCTTC	CAIFRTTGLYGYTF
TRBV10-2	17	TRBJ1-6	-	-	TGCGCCAGCAGCGCCTTGGGGCAGCTCTCCTATAATTCACCCCTCCACTTT	CASSALGQLSYNSPLHF
TRBV5-1	18	TRBJ2-7	TRBD2	-	TGCGCCAGCAGCACATTATCAATTACGGGGGGGCCTGTCGGCGAGCAGTACTTC	CASSTLSITGGPVGEQYF
TRBV11-2	14	TRBJ1-5	-	-	TGTGCCAGCACCCTGACAGAAAGCAATCAGCCCCAGCATTTT	CASTLTESNQPQHF
TRBV5-1	12	TRBJ2-7	-	-	TGCGCCAGCCGGGGGTCGGGCTCCGAGCAGTACTTC	CASRGSGSEQYF
TRBV5-1	18	TRBJ2-3	TRBD2	-	TGCGCCAGCAGCTTGGTAACTAGCGGGGGGGGACCGGCAGATACGCAGTATTTT	CASSLVTSGGGPADTQYF
TRBV28	17	TRBJ2-2	TRBD2	few	TGTGCCAGCAGTTCGGGCAGCGGGGGGGGGAACACCGGGGAGCTGTTTTTT	CASSSGSGGGNTGELFF
TRBV4-3	15	TRBJ2-2	-	-	TGCGCCAGCAGCCAAGATATGAGGCCCACCGGGGAGCTGTTTTTT	CASSQDMRPTGELFF
TRBV6-5	13	TRBJ2-5	-	-	TGTGCCAGCTCGACTAGTGCCCAAGAGACCCAGTACTTC	CASSTSAQETQYF
TRBV15	15	TRBJ1-5	TRBD1	-	TGTGCCACCAGCAGAACCGGGACAGGTTATCAGCCCCAGCATTTT	CATSRTGTGYQPQHF
TRBV14	14	TRBJ1-2	-	-	TGTGCCAGCAGCCAACGCCAGGGTTCCTATGGCTACACCTTC	CASSQRQGSYGYTF
TRBV11-2	14	TRBJ1-6	-	few	TGTGCCAGCAGCGCCGGGACATCTAATTCACCCCTCCACTTT	CASSAGTSNSPLHF
TRBV6-1	13	TRBJ1-2	TRBD1	few	TGTGCCAGCAGTGATACAGGGGGCGTTGGCTACACCTTC	CASSDTGGVGYTF
TRBV9	16	TRBJ2-1	TRBD1	-	TGTGCCAGCAGCGGGGGACAGGTTCACTCCTACAATGAGCAGTTCTTC	CASSGGQVHSYNEQFF
TRBV15	14	TRBJ1-5	-	-	TGTGCCACCAGCAGAGGCGTAGAGGGTCAGCCCCAGCATTTT	CATSRGVEGQPQHF
TRBV4-1	15	TRBJ2-5	TRBD1	-	TGCGCCAGCACCGAAACCGGGACAGGGAAGGGGACCCAGTACTTC	CASTETGTGKGTQYF
TRBV11-2	15	TRBJ2-1	TRBD2	-	TGTGCCAGCAGCTTAGAGGGGGGGGTCTACAATGAGCAGTTCTTC	CASSLEGGVYNEQFF
TRBV4-3	16	TRBJ2-3	-	-	TGCGCCAGCAGCCAAGTCGGAGGGGATTTCACAGATACGCAGTATTTT	CASSQVGGDFTDTQYF
TRBV13	15	TRBJ1-3	TRBD1	-	TGTGCCAGCAGCACGGGGACAGGCTCTGGAAACACCATATATTTT	CASSTGTGSGNTIYF
TRBV20-1	11	TRBJ1-2	-	-	TGCAGTGCCCGGGGAACCTATGGCTACACCTTC	CSARGTYGYTF
TRBV7-9	13	TRBJ1-2	-	-	TGTGCCAGCAGCTTGCGGCTGATCGAAGGCTACACCTTC	CASSLRLIEGYTF
TRBV5-1	14	TRBJ2-5	-	-	TGCGCCAGCAGCTTGGGAGGTGGGCAAGAGACCCAGTACTTC	CASSLGGGQETQYF
TRBV5-1	14	TRBJ1-5	TRBD1	-	TGCGCCAGCAGTGCGACAGGGGGCAATCAGCCCCAGCATTTT	CASSATGGNQPQHF
TRBV2	16	TRBJ1-6	TRBD1	-	TGTGCCAGCAGTGTCGACAACAGGGGGAATAATTCACCCCTCCACTTT	CASSVDNRGNNSPLHF
TRBV6-1	14	TRBJ2-7	TRBD2	-	TGTGCCAGCAAGCCTGGGGGGGGGTACTGGGAGCAGTACTTC	CASKPGGGYWEQYF
TRBV6-4	14	TRBJ2-1	TRBD1	-	TGTGCCAGCAGTCAAATCGACAGGGTAGGGGAGCAGTTCTTC	CASSQIDRVGEQFF
TRBV6-6	13	TRBJ2-5	TRBD2	-	TGTGCCAGTAAAGCGGGACTGGAAGAGACCCAGTACTTC	CASKAGLEETQYF
TRBV10-3	11	TRBJ2-7	-	-	TGTGCCATCAGTGAGCCGGGCGAGCAGTACTTC	CAISEPGEQYF
TRBV18	15	TRBJ2-7	TRBD1	-	TGTGCCAGCTCACCATCCGGGACAGGCTCCTACGAGCAGTACTTC	CASSPSGTGSYEQYF